The clone carrying this T cell receptor (beta chain) was recorded a few times. These data come from a study of CD8+ T cells in alopecia areata. Extraction and reverse transcription of RNA yielded cDNA as the sequencing template. The table came from immunoSEQ multiplex PCR; TCRdb's copy has only in-frame clones and leaves some out. This table has 200,000 or so clones, 55% to 75% appearing once. The treatment is: oral pan-JAK inhibitor, 5-10 mg twice daily. Researchers picked out CD4+ and CD8+ T cells from PBMCs by sorting. This specimen was CD4+ T cells sorted from blood, taken at week 24, from a patient treated with tofacitinib. This clonotype was obtained from a human donor with alopecia areata.

CDR3 amino acids: CASSVETETEAFF. The CDR3 nucleotides are TGTGCCAGCAGCGTAGAAACGGAAACTGAAGCTTTCTTT. V usage is TRBV9 and J usage is TRBJ1-1; D is uncertain. This CDR3 has 13 residues. Trimming cost V 0 bases and J 5 bases, with 8 bases left between them. Germline CDR1 is SGDLS and CDR2 is YYNGEE.